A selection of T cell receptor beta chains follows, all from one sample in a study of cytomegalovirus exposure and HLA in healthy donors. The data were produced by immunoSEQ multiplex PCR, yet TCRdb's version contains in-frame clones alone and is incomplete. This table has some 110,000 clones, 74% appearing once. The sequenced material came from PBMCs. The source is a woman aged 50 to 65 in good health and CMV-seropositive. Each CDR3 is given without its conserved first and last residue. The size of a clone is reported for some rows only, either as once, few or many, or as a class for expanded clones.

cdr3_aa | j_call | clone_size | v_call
ASSDRQGSSYEQY | TRBJ2-7 | . | TRBV5-4
ASSLMAGGPSWAGELF | TRBJ2-2 | . | TRBV5-4
AITNNENQPQH | TRBJ1-5 | few | TRBV10-3
ASFSGEVLGEQF | TRBJ2-1 | . | TRBV5-1
ASSEEGAKNIQY | TRBJ2-4 | . | TRBV25-1
ASSPRVPRVGQPQH | TRBJ1-5 | few | TRBV19
ASSLHPGQETQY | TRBJ2-5 | . | TRBV14
ASSLQRNYGYT | TRBJ1-2 | . | TRBV7-2
ASSVERNQPQH | TRBJ1-5 | few | TRBV6-1
ASSYGEARTLGEQF | TRBJ2-1 | . | TRBV6-6
ASSRTVGHQPQH | TRBJ1-5 | . | TRBV28
ASSSQPGHQTRTDTQY | TRBJ2-3 | . | TRBV7-3
ASSLLRDTTYEQY | TRBJ2-7 | . | TRBV11-2
ASSQVDRVQPISGANVLT | TRBJ2-6 | . | TRBV14
ASTPLAGDLTGELF | TRBJ2-2 | . | TRBV5-1
ASSIAPTNEQY | TRBJ2-7 | . | TRBV19